Presented here are 27 T cell receptor beta chains from one specimen sequenced in a study of metastatic and nonmetastatic thyroid tumors. With MiXCR, TCRdb called clones anew from the PCR reads. The data contain some 19,000 clones, roughly 27% of them singletons. Every patient was untreated before thyroid surgery. The sequencing sample was made of blood. Receptor source: a male donor with papillary thyroid cancer or a benign thyroid nodule (not recorded which). Some clones in this sample may be carry-over from other donors' samples.

This clone was seen at least ten times. This rearrangement joins TRBV20-1 to TRBJ2-1; 7 bases are shared with TRBD1. This CDR3 is built from 14 residues. Per germline, CDR1 DFQATT and CDR2 SNEGSKA (reference sequence). V lost 6 bases and J lost 5; bases outside the gene matches: 10. Here the CDR3 DNA reads TGCAGTGCCATACCGGGACAGCGAAACAATGAGCAGTTCTTC. Translating it yields CSAIPGQRNNEQFF.

This clone is medium-sized (0.01 to 0.1%) by share. This chain joins TRBV6-1 and TRBJ1-2; D not resolved. V lost 0 bases to trimming and J lost 4 bases, with 12 bases between them. The CDR3 sequence is 15 residues long. Per the germline V gene, CDR1 is MNHNS and CDR2 is SASEGT. CDR3 residues: CASSEARVPRYGYTF. CDR3 DNA: TGTGCCAGCAGTGAAGCGAGAGTACCCCGCTATGGCTACACCTTC.

This clone was recorded at least ten times. The chain links TRBV5-6 to TRBJ1-5; no reliable D call. V lost 0 bases to trimming and J lost 5 bases, with 6 bases between them. Germline CDR1 is SGHDT and CDR2 is YYEEEE. CDR3 length: 13 residues. The CDR3 sequence is CASSLEGYQPQHF. The DNA for the CDR3 is TGTGCCAGCAGCTTGGAAGGGTATCAGCCCCAGCATTTT. Full variable domain (remainder filled in from reference TRBV5-6 and TRBJ1-5): DAGVTQSPTHLIKTRGQQVTLRCSPKSGHDTVSWYQQALGQGPQFIFQYYEEEERQRGNFPDRFSGHQFPNYSSELNVNALLLGDSALYLCASSLEGYQPQHFGDGTRLSIL.

Relative to its sample, this clone is medium-sized. The rearrangement joins TRBV30 to TRBJ2-2, with 7 bases lining up with TRBD1. The CDR3 sequence is 16 residues long. The germline gives CDR1 GTSNPN, CDR2 SVGIG (reference sequence). The trim removed 4 bases at V and 7 bases at J, leaving 15 bases unmatched. The CDR3 sequence: CAWTRDSSFSFGELFF. The CDR3 DNA follows: TGTGCCTGGACCAGGGACAGTTCCTTTTCTTTCGGGGAGCTGTTTTTT. The whole variable domain, filled in from reference TRBV30 and TRBJ2-2, reads SQTIHQWPATLVQPVGSPLSLECTVEGTSNPNLYWYRQAAGRGLQLLFYSVGIGQISSEVPQNLSASRPQDRQFILSSKKLLLSDSGFYLCAWTRDSSFSFGELFFGEGSRLTVL.

This clone was detected only a few times. The V gene is TRBV28, the J gene TRBJ1-2; TRBD1 matches 9 bases. CDR1 is MDHEN, CDR2 SYDVKM, per germline. With 6 bases clipped from V and 7 bases from J, the junction kept 6 bases outside the gene matches. The CDR3 sequence is 13 residues long. The CDR3 DNA reads TGTGCCAGCAGAGACAGGGGGTTGACTGGCTACACCTTC. This gives the protein CASRDRGLTGYTF.

This clone is termed medium-sized (0.01 to 0.1%). CDR3 in amino acids: CATKTGGNEQYF. CDR3 bases: TGTGCCACAAAGACAGGGGGCAACGAGCAGTACTTC. The chain links TRBV28 to TRBJ2-7; 10 positions agree with TRBD1. Germline lookup yields CDR1 MDHEN and CDR2 SYDVKM. The V gene end was trimmed by 10 bases and the J gene end by 5 bases; junction bases not matched to a gene: 5. This CDR3 is built from 12 residues.

The V call is TRBV12-3 or TRBV12-4, the J call TRBJ2-4; possibly TRBD2 for D (5 bases). Trimming stripped 6 bases from V and 0 bases from J, with 12 bases between. CDR3 length equals 15 residues. In DNA form, the CDR3 reads TGTGCCAGCAGCCCCCGGGAAGTAGCCAAAAACATTCAGTACTTC. Protein: CASSPREVAKNIQYF.

This clone appeared many times. The chain has TRBV25-1 and TRBJ1-4; TRBD1 aligns across 10 bases. Germline V gene data show CDR1 as MGHDK and CDR2 as SYGVNS. J lost 13 bases, V lost 1 base, and 6 bases had no gene match. CDR3 length: 14 amino acids. DNA of the CDR3: TGTGCCAGCAGTGAATCCACCGGACAGGGGGGACTGTTTTTT. Translation: CASSESTGQGGLFF.

This clone is labeled as medium-sized. This chain joins TRBV5-1 and TRBJ2-3; the D gene is possibly TRBD2 (7 bases). V was trimmed by 6 bases and J by 1 base, leaving 18 bases between them. The CDR3 length is 16 residues. Germline V gene data show CDR1 as SGHRS and CDR2 as YFSETQ. The CDR3 coding sequence is TGCGCCAGCACTCCGGCCGGAGGGGGGGGCACAGATACGCAGTATTTT. Amino acids: CASTPAGGGGTDTQYF.

This clone was recorded at least ten times. A single base separates this from a much larger clone, so it may be a read error. The chain recombines TRBV20-1 with TRBJ2-5; 7 bases map to TRBD1. Germline V gene sequence: CDR1 DFQATT, CDR2 SNEGSKA (reference sequence). CDR3 length: 15 residues. CDR3 in amino acids: CSATTGTVVQETRYF. The DNA of the CDR3 is TGCAGTGCTACCACCGGGACAGTAGTTCAAGAGACCCGGTACTTC.

This clone was recorded at least ten times. The J gene is TRBJ1-1, the V gene TRBV15; D uncertain. Per the germline V gene, CDR1 is LNHNV and CDR2 is YYDKDF (reference sequence). Trimming stripped 5 bases from V and 1 base from J, with 11 bases between. The CDR3 has 14 residues. The CDR3, as DNA: TGTGCCACCAGCGAGGTATGGGGGAACACTGAAGCTTTCTTT. Amino acid sequence: CATSEVWGNTEAFF.

This clone was detected many times. At one end, the junction sequence differs from germline, possibly due to a read error. In the same sample, other DNA sequences code for this CDR3. This chain links TRBV4-1 with TRBJ1-6; no firm D call. Germline V CDR1 and CDR2: MGHRA, YSYEKL. This CDR3 has 14 residues. CDR3 coding DNA: TGCGCCAGCAGCCAAGGAGGCTTTAATTCACCCCTTCACTTC. It specifies CASSQGGFNSPLHF.

This clone was seen more than once but under ten times. The rearrangement links TRBV6-1 to TRBJ2-7; 10 bases fit TRBD1. CDR3 length equals 13 residues. The trim removed 8 bases at V and 7 bases at J, leaving 8 bases unmatched. CDR1 is MNHNS, CDR2 SASEGT, per germline. CDR3 DNA: TGTGCCAGCTCCCGGACAGGGGGTTGTGAGCAGTACTTC. Its translation is CASSRTGGCEQYF.

This clone occurred a few times. The chain combines TRBV19 with TRBJ2-6; 7 positions agree with TRBD1. From germline, CDR1 is LNHDA and CDR2 SQIVND (reference sequence). V lost 2 bases, J lost 1 base, and 5 bases stayed unmatched. This CDR3 region has 17 residues. The CDR3 DNA is TGTGCCAGTAGTATAAAGGGACAGATTTCTGGGGCCAACGTCCTGACTTTC. It translates to CASSIKGQISGANVLTF.

This rearrangement joins TRBV7-2 to TRBJ2-2, with D hard to call. The length of the CDR3 is 14 residues. V was cut by 2 bases and J by 2 bases, with 6 bases left in between. From germline, CDR1 is SGHTA and CDR2 FQGNSA. Written as DNA, the CDR3 is TGTGCCAGCAGCTTAATGTTAAACACCGGGGAGCTGTTTTTT. It specifies CASSLMLNTGELFF. The full variable domain, its missing parts supplied by reference TRBV7-2 and TRBJ2-2, is GAGVSQSPSNKVTEKGKDVELRCDPISGHTALYWYRQSLGQGLEFLIYFQGNSAPDKSGLPSDRFSAERTGGSVSTLTIQRTQQEDSAVYLCASSLMLNTGELFFGEGSRLTVL.

This sequence joins TRBV5-1 and TRBJ1-1; D perhaps matches TRBD1 (6 bases). V was pared by 0 bases and J by 2 bases, with 20 bases between. The CDR3 consists of 18 residues. Germline V gene sequence: CDR1 SGHRS, CDR2 YFSETQ. CDR3 loop: CASSLGRQLTGHNTEAFF. As DNA, the CDR3 is TGCGCCAGCAGCTTGGGTAGGCAGTTGACGGGACACAACACTGAAGCTTTCTTT. Complete variable domain (other parts from reference TRBV5-1 and TRBJ1-1): KAGVTQTPRYLIKTRGQQVTLSCSPISGHRSVSWYQQTPGQGLQFLFEYFSETQRNKGNFPGRFSGRQFSNSRSEMNVSTLELGDSALYLCASSLGRQLTGHNTEAFFGQGTRLTVV.

This clone was recorded many times. This chain links TRBV15 with TRBJ2-7; D unclear. The CDR3 runs to 14 residues. Germline V gives CDR1 LNHNV, CDR2 YYDKDF (reference sequence). The ends were cut back, 0 bases at V and 5 bases at J, with 11 bases in the middle. The CDR3 here is CATSRDLPPNEQYF. The CDR3 DNA sequence: TGTGCCACCAGCAGAGATCTGCCTCCGAACGAGCAGTACTTC.

The rearrangement uses TRBV11-3 and TRBJ2-5, with D possibly matching TRBD1 (7 bases). Between the trimmed V and J ends, which lost 5 bases and 4 bases, there was a span of 20 bases. The CDR3 spans 16 residues. The germline V gene encodes CDR1 SGHNT and CDR2 YENEEA. The CDR3 sequence: CASSSRDSGGGETQYF. For the CDR3, the DNA is TGTGCCAGCAGCAGCCGGGACAGCGGAGGGGGAGAGACCCAGTACTTC. Drawing the rest from reference TRBV11-3 and TRBJ2-5, the complete variable domain is EAGVVQSPRYKIIEKKQPVAFWCNPISGHNTLYWYLQNLGQGPELLIRYENEEAVDDSQLPKDRFSAERLKGVDSTLKIQPAELGDSAVYLCASSSRDSGGGETQYFGPGTRLLVL.

V gene TRBV30 combines with J gene TRBJ1-6, with D possibly TRBD1 on 6 matching bases. Trimming took 1 base from V and 5 from J, leaving 12 bases between them. Germline values: CDR1 GTSNPN, CDR2 SVGIG (reference sequence). This CDR3 region has 15 residues. Written as DNA, the CDR3 is TGTGCCTGGAGTGCGGGGGGGGCGGATAATTCACCCCTCCACTTT. The encoded protein is CAWSAGGADNSPLHF.

As to this clone: This may come from a read error, since a much larger clone is one base off. The chain carries TRBV20-1 and TRBJ2-4, with TRBD2 identical over 16 bases. CDR3 length: 16 amino acids. The germline CDR1 and CDR2 sequences are DFQATT and SNEGSKA (reference sequence). For the CDR3, the DNA is TGCAGTGCTAGGGGGACTAGCGGGAGGGCCCGGAACATTAAGTACTTC. It specifies CSARGTSGRARNIKYF.

This clone appeared a few times. This rearrangement joins TRBV6-2 or TRBV6-3 to TRBJ1-6; possibly TRBD1 for D (5 bases). Trimming left V 1 base short and J 8 bases short, with 12 bases between. The CDR3 is 15 residues long. Germline V lookup: CDR1 MNHEY, CDR2 SVGEGT. CDR3 nucleotide sequence: TGTGCCAGCAGTTACTGGGGCAGTACCGATTCACCCCTCCACTTT. Protein: CASSYWGSTDSPLHF.

V and J are TRBV30 and TRBJ1-2, with D maybe TRBD1 (6 bases). The germline V gene encodes CDR1 GTSNPN and CDR2 SVGIG (reference sequence). The CDR3 runs to 15 residues. Trimming took 0 bases from V and 5 from J, leaving 16 bases between them. The CDR3: CAWSVGAGAVYGYTF. Here the CDR3 DNA reads TGTGCCTGGAGTGTAGGAGCAGGGGCAGTGTATGGCTACACCTTC.

Judged by abundance, this clone is medium-sized. The CDR3 DNA is TGTGCCAGCAGTCACGGGCTTTCTGGGGCCAACGTCCTGACTTTC. Encoded protein: CASSHGLSGANVLTF. V gene TRBV6-1 combines with J gene TRBJ2-6; D is ambiguous. The CDR3 totals 15 residues. V lost 5 bases, J lost 1 base, and 9 bases lay in between. The germline gives CDR1 MNHNS, CDR2 SASEGT.

The sample holds many counts of this clone. The chain couples TRBV6-6 to TRBJ1-2; D ambiguous. CDR3 length: 12 residues. The V gene's germline CDR1 is MNHNY and CDR2 SVGAGI (reference sequence). V lost 3 bases, J lost 4 bases, and 6 bases lay in between. Here the CDR3 DNA reads TGTGCCAGCAGTTATGGTACCTATGGCTACACCTTC. It translates to CASSYGTYGYTF.

The chain combines TRBV6-2 or TRBV6-3 with TRBJ2-7, with D possibly TRBD2 on 5 matching bases. V was shortened by 10 bases and J by 3 bases, with 16 bases between the two germline ends. Germline V gives CDR1 MNHEY, CDR2 SVGEGT. The CDR3 runs 13 residues. As DNA, the CDR3 is TGTGCCACCATCTTAGCGAGCGTCTACGAGCAGTACTTC. Protein sequence: CATILASVYEQYF.

This sequence joins TRBV27 and TRBJ1-2; D is perhaps TRBD1 (5 bases). CDR1 MNHEY and CDR2 SMNVEV come from the germline V gene (reference sequence). V was cut by 3 bases and J by 6 bases, with 8 bases left in between. CDR3 length: 12 amino acids. Here the CDR3 reads CASSFGGNGYTF. DNA of the CDR3: TGTGCCAGCAGTTTTGGGGGAAATGGCTACACCTTC.

This clone was detected ten times or more. The chain recombines TRBV18 with TRBJ1-1; D possibly corresponds to TRBD1 (5 bases). The V gene's germline CDR1 is KGHSH and CDR2 LQKENI. The length of the CDR3 is 14 residues. With 1 base removed from V and 0 bases from J, the gap between germline ends came to 6 bases. The CDR3 DNA reads TGTGCCAGCTCACCACAGGGGCTGAACACTGAAGCTTTCTTT. Its protein is CASSPQGLNTEAFF.